This T cell receptor beta chain emerged from a study of control samples from healthy donors and cancer patients (dated by TCRdb to the early 2020s). Libraries came from the immunoSEQ multiplex PCR assay. TCRdb retrieved this table from immuneACCESS and kept in-frame rearrangements only. Not all clones are present; in checked studies, unresolved V genes account for under half, and no reason is known for the remainder. The sample contains some 140,000 clones, about nine tenths of them found a single time. The top ten clones comprise around 11% of the sample. Reading from cysteine to phenylalanine, the CDR3 counts 15 amino acids. The read is trimmed to its CDR3 DNA, 45 bases read in frame from base 1. The germline ends are 17 bases apart after V is trimmed by 3 bases and J by 6 bases. The germline V gene encodes CDR1 SGHNT and CDR2 YENEEA. Comment on this clone: Its antigen is still unknown. No base quality information exists; no much larger clone differs at one position.

The receptor's source is a man aged 25-45 years in good health. Rearrangement joined TRBV11-3 to TRBJ1-1, with TRBD1 as a weak D call on 6 bases. Sequencing input: blood. The DNA sequence is given as TGTGCCAGCAGCTTCCGGGAAGGGGGGCACGCTGAAGCTTTCTTT. Translated, this gives CASSFREGGHAEAFF.